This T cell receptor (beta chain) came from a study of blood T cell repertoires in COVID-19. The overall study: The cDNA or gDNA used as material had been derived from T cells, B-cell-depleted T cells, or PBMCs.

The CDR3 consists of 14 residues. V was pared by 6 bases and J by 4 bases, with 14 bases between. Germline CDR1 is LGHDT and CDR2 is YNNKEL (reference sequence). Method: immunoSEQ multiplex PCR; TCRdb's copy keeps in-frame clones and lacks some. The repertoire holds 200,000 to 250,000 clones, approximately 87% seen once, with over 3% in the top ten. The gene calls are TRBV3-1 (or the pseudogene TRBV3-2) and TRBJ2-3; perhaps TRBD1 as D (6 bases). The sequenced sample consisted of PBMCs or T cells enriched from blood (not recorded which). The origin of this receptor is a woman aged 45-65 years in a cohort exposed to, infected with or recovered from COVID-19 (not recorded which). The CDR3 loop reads CASSQRGIPDTQYF. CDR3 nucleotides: TGTGCCAGCAGTCAAAGGGGGATTCCAGATACGCAGTATTTT.